Presented here are 27 T cell receptor beta chains from one specimen sequenced in a study of metastatic and nonmetastatic thyroid tumors (dated by TCRdb to 2020 to 2022). The method behind the library was PCR. Sequencer: Illumina HiSeq 4000. TCRdb itself trimmed the public reads at Q25 with fastp, ran MiXCR and retained productive beta chains. In this sample the table shows tens of thousands of clones, roughly a fifth of which occur a single time. The top ten hold 22% of the sample. Before undergoing thyroid surgery, none of the patients had been given any kind of treatment. The specimen sequenced was blood. The source of these receptors is a female donor with papillary thyroid cancer or a benign thyroid nodule (not recorded which). Some clones in this sample may be carry-over from other donors' samples.

This chain links TRBV10-3 with TRBJ2-2; D assignment may be TRBD1 or TRBD2 (7 bases each). The CDR3 covers 17 residues. The ends were cut back, 11 bases at V and 5 bases at J, with 27 bases in the middle. Germline V CDR1 and CDR2: ENHRY, SYGVKD. The CDR3 nucleotides read TGTGCCTCCCGCGGGGGCCAGGGGGATGGTTCGACCGGGGAGCTGTTTTTT. It is translated as CASRGGQGDGSTGELFF.

This clone showed up just a few times. The rearrangement joins TRBV6-4 to TRBJ2-7; 10 bases match TRBD2. Unmatched junction bases numbered 20, after V lost 6 bases and J lost 3 bases. The germline CDR1 and CDR2 sequences are MRHNA and SNTAGT. The CDR3 has 19 residues. The chain's CDR3 is CASRDRQGVLAGGFYEQYF. Here the CDR3 DNA reads TGTGCCAGCAGGGACAGGCAGGGGGTGTTAGCGGGGGGCTTCTACGAGCAGTACTTC.

This clone came up many times. The chain recombines TRBV11-2 with TRBJ1-1, with 10 bases identical to TRBD1. From germline, CDR1 is SGHAT and CDR2 FQNNGV. The CDR3 contains 17 residues. V trimming: 2 bases; J trimming: 2 bases; junction bases outside the gene matches: 8. CDR3 sequence (DNA): TGTGCCAGCAGCTTACCCATTGGACAGGGGGACAACACTGAAGCTTTCTTT. Amino acids: CASSLPIGQGDNTEAFF.

This clone has a handful of counts. The rearrangement links TRBV12-3 or TRBV12-4 to TRBJ1-2; D may be TRBD1 (6 bases). The CDR3 extends over 15 amino acids. Trimming shortened V by 3 bases and J by 4 bases, and 15 bases separated the two germline ends. CDR3 in DNA: TGTGCCAGCAGTTTTCCGGGGGCGATCCCCTATGGCTACACCTTC. Encoded protein: CASSFPGAIPYGYTF.

This clone was counted at least ten times. This rearrangement joins TRBV3-1 to TRBJ2-3; D assignment may be TRBD1 or TRBD2 (5 bases each). Germline values: CDR1 LGHDT, CDR2 YNNKEL (reference sequence). V was trimmed by 6 bases and J by 2 bases, leaving 15 bases between them. The CDR3 is 15 residues long. The CDR3, as DNA: TGTGCCAGCAGTTTGCCGGGACGCATCACAGATACGCAGTATTTT. Encoded protein: CASSLPGRITDTQYF.

There are many counts of this clone. The chain employs TRBV5-1 and TRBJ2-5; D gene uncertain. Per germline, CDR1 SGHRS and CDR2 YFSETQ. Between the trimmed V and J ends, which lost 1 base and 3 bases, there was a span of 10 bases. CDR3 length: 14 amino acids. The DNA of the CDR3 is TGCGCCAGCAGCTTGAGCCCTCTGAAAGAGACCCAGTACTTC. This sequence encodes CASSLSPLKETQYF.

Ten or more counts support this clone. The V gene is TRBV29-1, the J gene TRBJ2-1, with no clear D. Germline CDR1 is SQVTM and CDR2 is ANQGSEA. This CDR3 is built from 12 residues. Trimming took off 7 bases at V and 3 bases at J, with 10 bases between the two ends. The DNA for the CDR3 is TGCAGCGCCCGGACGGGCTACAATGAGCAGTTCTTC. The encoded protein is CSARTGYNEQFF.

Ten or more counts support this clone. The chain has TRBV12-3 or TRBV12-4 and TRBJ2-1; 13 bases align to TRBD2. This CDR3 comprises 15 residues. J gave up 7 bases and V 3 bases, and 3 bases lay outside the gene matches. The CDR3 loop is CASSFWGLAGNEQFF. CDR3 nucleotide sequence: TGTGCCAGCAGTTTTTGGGGACTAGCGGGGAATGAGCAGTTCTTC.

By share of the sample, this clone is medium-sized (0.01 to 0.1%). The genes are TRBV10-3 and TRBJ2-3, with D maybe TRBD2 (5 bases). The V gene lost 1 base and the J gene lost 2 bases, with 10 bases spanning the gap. The CDR3 totals 15 residues. The germline CDR1 and CDR2 sequences are ENHRY and SYGVKD. CDR3 in amino acids: CAISELLENTDTQYF. DNA of the CDR3: TGTGCCATCAGTGAGTTACTAGAAAACACAGATACGCAGTATTTT.

The sample holds many counts of this clone. The same CDR3 also results from other DNA sequences found in this sample. The V call is TRBV5-4, the J call TRBJ1-6, with TRBD1 matching over 7 bases. The CDR3 runs to 15 residues. V shed 4 bases and J 9 bases; nucleotides not matched to a gene: 10. The germline V gene has CDR1 SGHNT and CDR2 YYREEE (reference sequence). CDR3 amino acids: CASSRGLRGASPLHF. In nucleotides, the CDR3 is TGTGCCAGCAGCAGGGGACTCAGGGGGGCTTCACCCCTCCACTTT. Full variable domain (remainder filled in from reference TRBV5-4 and TRBJ1-6): ETGVTQSPTHLIKTRGQQVTLRCSSQSGHNTVSWYQQALGQGPQFIFQYYREEENGRGNFPPRFSGLQFPNYSSELNVNALELDDSALYLCASSRGLRGASPLHFGNGTRLTVT.

The V call is TRBV28, the J call TRBJ1-4; D perhaps matches TRBD1 (5 bases). V was shortened by 8 bases and J by 3 bases, with 10 bases between the two germline ends. This CDR3 has 13 residues. CDR1 is MDHEN, CDR2 SYDVKM, per germline. The DNA of the CDR3 is TGTGCCAGCCTGGGGGGGTCTAATGAAAAACTGTTTTTT. Translation: CASLGGSNEKLFF.

In its sample, this clone was seen many times. The chain is built from TRBV9 and TRBJ1-6, with D maybe TRBD1 (5 bases). CDR1 is SGDLS and CDR2 is YYNGEE in the germline V gene. This CDR3 has 18 residues. The V end was cut by 0 bases, the J end by 0 bases, with 13 bases between. The DNA of the CDR3 is TGTGCCAGCAGCGTAGGGGACTCCTGGAGCTCCTATAATTCACCCCTCCACTTT. It is translated as CASSVGDSWSSYNSPLHF.

The V and J genes are TRBV19 and TRBJ1-5, with D possibly TRBD1 on 6 matching bases. Per germline, CDR1 LNHDA and CDR2 SQIVND (reference sequence). V lost 3 bases, J lost 6 bases, and 21 bases lay in between. The CDR3 sequence is 17 residues long. CDR3 in amino acids: CASSMAPGGGQGQPQHF. CDR3 bases: TGTGCCAGTAGTATGGCCCCGGGCGGGGGGCAGGGTCAGCCCCAGCATTTT.

This clone was seen a handful of times. The chain uses TRBV6-2 or TRBV6-3 and TRBJ2-2; 8 bases are shared with TRBD1. Germline trimming cut 6 bases from V and 5 bases from J; bases unmatched to any gene: 2. The CDR3 is made up of 13 amino acids. CDR1 is MNHEY, CDR2 SVGEGT, per germline. The CDR3 DNA reads TGTGCCAGCAGGTGGACAGGGACCGGGGAGCTGTTTTTT. Translating gives CASRWTGTGELFF.

Many counts were recorded for this clone. This chain links TRBV20-1 with TRBJ1-4; 9 nucleotides align to TRBD1. The junction had 8 bases not matched to a gene; V was cut back by 0 bases and J by 9 bases. The CDR3 runs 15 residues. The germline V gene encodes CDR1 DFQATT and CDR2 SNEGSKA (reference sequence). The DNA for the CDR3 is TGCAGTGCTAGAGACCCGGACAGGGGATTTCAAAAACTGTTTTTT. Translating it yields CSARDPDRGFQKLFF.

The rearrangement links TRBV3-1 to TRBJ1-6; possible D gene TRBD1, 5 bases. Germline V gene lookup returns CDR1 LGHDT and CDR2 YNNKEL (reference sequence). The CDR3 runs 15 residues. The V end lost 0 bases, the J end lost 9 bases, and 12 bases lay between the germline ends. The CDR3 here is CASSQDGGSGSPLHF. The DNA for the CDR3 is TGTGCCAGCAGCCAAGATGGGGGGAGTGGTTCACCCCTCCACTTT.

The chain recombines TRBV28 with TRBJ2-2, with TRBD2 matching over 9 bases. Trimming cost V 7 bases and J 3 bases; bases outside gene matches: 6. This CDR3 has 15 amino acids. CDR1 is MDHEN, CDR2 SYDVKM, per germline. CDR3 amino acids: CASTIGGRDTGELFF. DNA of the CDR3: TGTGCCAGCACCATTGGCGGGAGGGACACCGGGGAGCTGTTTTTT.

This clone was seen at least ten times. The V gene is TRBV6-4, the J gene TRBJ1-5; D is ambiguous. The V and J ends lost 7 bases and 0 bases respectively, with 10 bases between them. The CDR3 sequence is 14 residues long. In germline, CDR1 is MRHNA, CDR2 SNTAGT. CDR3 nucleotides: TGTGCCAGCATAAACGGCCTTAGCAATCAGCCCCAGCATTTT. Translated, it gives CASINGLSNQPQHF.

J is TRBJ2-3 and V is TRBV6-6; 8 positions agree with TRBD2. Per the germline V gene, CDR1 is MNHNY and CDR2 is SVGAGI (reference sequence). With 6 bases clipped from V and 2 bases from J, the junction kept 16 bases outside the gene matches. The CDR3 totals 18 residues. The CDR3 loop is CASRINVLYSGTTDTQYF. CDR3 in DNA: TGTGCCAGCAGGATTAACGTTCTCTATAGCGGGACCACAGATACGCAGTATTTT.

This clone was observed at least ten times. This chain links TRBV2 with TRBJ2-2, with 7 bases lining up with TRBD2. Trimming cost V 5 bases and J 0 bases; bases outside gene matches: 0. The length of the CDR3 is 14 residues. Germline CDR1 is SNHLY and CDR2 is FYNNEI. CDR3 residues: CASSSGANTGELFF. For the CDR3, the DNA is TGTGCCAGCAGTAGCGGGGCGAACACCGGGGAGCTGTTTTTT.

The chain is built from TRBV27 and TRBJ2-6; no definite D call. CDR3 length: 13 residues. Between the trimmed V and J ends, which lost 6 bases and 7 bases, there was a span of 10 bases. The germline V gene has CDR1 MNHEY and CDR2 SMNVEV (reference sequence). The CDR3, as DNA: TGTGCCAGCAGGGAGCTCTGCGCCAACGTCCTGACTTTC. It codes for CASRELCANVLTF.

V gene TRBV30 combines with J gene TRBJ1-4, with 9 bases identical to TRBD1. Germline V gene data show CDR1 as GTSNPN and CDR2 as SVGIG (reference sequence). CDR3 size: 15 residues. Trimming removed 0 bases from V and 5 bases from J; junction bases left unmatched: 4. DNA for the CDR3: TGTGCCTGGAGTGTACGGACAGGGGTGAATGAAAAACTGTTTTTT. This sequence encodes CAWSVRTGVNEKLFF.

DNA of the CDR3: TGTGCCAGCAGTTCCCCCCGTCCGGGACAGGGGAACACTGAAGCTTTCTTT. It is translated as CASSSPRPGQGNTEAFF. The chain joins TRBV6-1 to TRBJ1-1, with TRBD1 matching over 9 bases. The germline V gene encodes CDR1 MNHNS and CDR2 SASEGT. The junction had 11 bases not matched to a gene; V was cut back by 5 bases and J by 1 base. The CDR3 extends over 17 amino acids.

Ten or more counts support this clone. J is TRBJ1-1 and V is TRBV6-1, with D unresolved. CDR3 length equals 13 residues. CDR1 and CDR2 (germline): MNHNS, SASEGT. Trimming shortened V by 4 bases and J by 3 bases, and 9 bases separated the two germline ends. CDR3 DNA sequence: TGTGCCAGCAGTGCTGGGATGTACACTGAAGCTTTCTTT. This sequence encodes CASSAGMYTEAFF.

This clone was seen repeatedly, ten times or more. The chain joins TRBV7-2 to TRBJ2-7; TRBD2 matches at 7 bases. The CDR3 has 16 residues. J lost 3 bases, V lost 6 bases, and 14 bases had no gene match. The germline V gene encodes CDR1 SGHTA and CDR2 FQGNSA. Written as DNA, the CDR3 is TGTGCCAGCAGTTTTAGCCCGTCCGGGACTAACTACGAGCAGTACTTC. This gives the protein CASSFSPSGTNYEQYF.

V is TRBV7-2 and J is TRBJ2-7, with D hard to call. Trimming removed 0 bases at V and 6 bases at J, with 12 bases between. CDR1 and CDR2 (germline): SGHTA, FQGNSA. The CDR3 totals 14 residues. In DNA, the CDR3 is TGTGCCAGCAGCTTAGCTATGAAGACTGGCGAGCAGTACTTC. Translating it yields CASSLAMKTGEQYF.

This clone was seen repeatedly, ten times or more. V and J are TRBV27 and TRBJ2-1; D not certain. Germline V gene lookup returns CDR1 MNHEY and CDR2 SMNVEV (reference sequence). V was trimmed by 2 bases and J by 7 bases, leaving 9 bases between them. CDR3 length: 13 residues. CDR3 coding DNA: TGTGCCAGCAGTTTAGCTCAGTTAAATGAGCAGTTCTTC. Translated: CASSLAQLNEQFF.